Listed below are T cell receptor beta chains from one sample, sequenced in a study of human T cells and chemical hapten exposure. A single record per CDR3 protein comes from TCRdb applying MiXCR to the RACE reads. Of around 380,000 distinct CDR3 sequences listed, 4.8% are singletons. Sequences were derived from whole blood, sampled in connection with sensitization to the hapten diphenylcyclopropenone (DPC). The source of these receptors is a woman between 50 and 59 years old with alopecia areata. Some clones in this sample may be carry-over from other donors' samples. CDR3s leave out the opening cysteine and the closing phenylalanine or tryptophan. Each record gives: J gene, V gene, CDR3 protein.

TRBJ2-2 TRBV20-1 SAPSGGAPGELF
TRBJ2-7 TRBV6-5 ASSKPPAGGAYEQY
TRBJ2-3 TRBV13 ASSLGDLSSTDTQY
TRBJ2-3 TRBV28 ASSPLGSSASTDTQY
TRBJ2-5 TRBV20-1 RKLIGRIPGETQY
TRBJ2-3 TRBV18 ASSPGLAGVIHDTQY
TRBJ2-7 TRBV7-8 ASSPRARPNDEQY
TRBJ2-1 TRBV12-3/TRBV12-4 ASSQAISSYNEQF
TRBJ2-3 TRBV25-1 ASSEYRGHFVSTDTQY
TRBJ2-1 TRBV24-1 ATSDPTNNEQF
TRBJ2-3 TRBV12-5 ASGLVGLADTDTQY
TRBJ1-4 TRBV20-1 SAYMTGDTREKLF
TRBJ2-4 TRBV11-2 ASSLDPGTDIQY
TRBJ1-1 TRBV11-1 ASSFGQGARMNTEAF
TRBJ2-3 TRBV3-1 ASSSRLADTQY
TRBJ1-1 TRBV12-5 ASVRGYTEAF
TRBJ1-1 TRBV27 ASRRGGATEAF
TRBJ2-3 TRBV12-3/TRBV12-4 ASSSGGAATDTQY
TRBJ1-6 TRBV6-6 ASSTWTANNSPLH
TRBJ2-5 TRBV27 ASSSRTGVQETQY
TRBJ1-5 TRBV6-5 ASSGAGQPQH
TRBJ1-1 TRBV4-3 ASSQDKGIGGGAMNTEAF
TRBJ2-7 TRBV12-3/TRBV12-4 ASSYSGTSIEQY
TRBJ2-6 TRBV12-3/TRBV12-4 ASWQSGANVLT
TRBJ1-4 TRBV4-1 ASSERGPGEKLF
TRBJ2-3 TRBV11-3 ASSAGTSGPITDTQY
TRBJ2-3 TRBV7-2 ASSRPGGETDTQY